The rows below give T cell receptor beta chains drawn from one sample of a study of control samples from healthy donors and cancer patients. Only in-frame clones appear in the TCRdb table, and some are missing; sequencing was by immunoSEQ multiplex PCR. The sample lists around 85,000 clones, around 94% occurring once. The source material was blood. The receptor set was obtained from a woman between 18 and 30 years old in good health. CDR3s include the opening cysteine and the closing phenylalanine or tryptophan. A D gene is named only where the DNA matches it firmly. The size entry is marked missing in some rows and otherwise reads once, few, many or a size class.

clone_size: .; d_call: .; v_call: TRBV9; j_call: TRBJ1-4; cdr3_nt: TGTGCCAGCAGCGGCAGTGGAACTAATGAAAAACTGTTTTTT; cdr3_aa: CASSGSGTNEKLFF
clone_size: .; d_call: .; v_call: TRBV18; j_call: TRBJ2-5; cdr3_nt: TGTGCCAGCTCACCGGGGCAGACCCAGTACTTC; cdr3_aa: CASSPGQTQYF
clone_size: .; d_call: .; v_call: TRBV2; j_call: TRBJ2-7; cdr3_nt: TGTGCCAGCAGCCCGTCCTACGAGCAGTACTTC; cdr3_aa: CASSPSYEQYF
clone_size: .; d_call: .; v_call: TRBV19; j_call: TRBJ2-2; cdr3_nt: TGTGCCAGTAGTATACAGACGAACACCGGGGAGCTGTTTTTT; cdr3_aa: CASSIQTNTGELFF
clone_size: .; d_call: TRBD1; v_call: TRBV11-2; j_call: TRBJ1-6; cdr3_nt: TGTGCCAGCAGCTCTGACAGGGCTTTCTATAATTCACCCCTCCACTTT; cdr3_aa: CASSSDRAFYNSPLHF
clone_size: .; d_call: TRBD1; v_call: TRBV5-4; j_call: TRBJ2-1; cdr3_nt: TGTGCCAGCAGTACCGGGACAGGGGCCTACAATGAGCAGTTCTTC; cdr3_aa: CASSTGTGAYNEQFF
clone_size: .; d_call: .; v_call: TRBV4-1; j_call: TRBJ1-5; cdr3_nt: TGCGCCAGCAGCCTCGGCCCAGTTCAGCCCCAGCATTTT; cdr3_aa: CASSLGPVQPQHF
clone_size: .; d_call: TRBD1; v_call: TRBV19; j_call: TRBJ2-2; cdr3_nt: TGTGCCAGCAGGGACAGAAGGTTGGCCGGGGAGCTGTTTTTT; cdr3_aa: CASRDRRLAGELFF
clone_size: .; d_call: .; v_call: TRBV27; j_call: TRBJ1-2; cdr3_nt: TGTGCCAGCAGTTTAGGCCCCCGGGGAGACTATGGCTACACCTTC; cdr3_aa: CASSLGPRGDYGYTF
clone_size: once; d_call: .; v_call: TRBV6-5; j_call: TRBJ2-4; cdr3_nt: TGTGCCAGCAGTTACGCGGCCGGGGGAGTTGGCAACATTCAGTACTTC; cdr3_aa: CASSYAAGGVGNIQYF
clone_size: .; d_call: TRBD2; v_call: TRBV7-2; j_call: TRBJ2-4; cdr3_nt: TGTGCCAGCAGCTCCTCTAGCGGGAGGGCCCAAAACATTCAGTACTTC; cdr3_aa: CASSSSSGRAQNIQYF
clone_size: .; d_call: TRBD1; v_call: TRBV5-1; j_call: TRBJ2-7; cdr3_nt: TGCGCCAGCAGCCAAGAGCTCTTGGGACAGGTCTCCTACGAGCAGTACTTC; cdr3_aa: CASSQELLGQVSYEQYF
clone_size: .; d_call: TRBD1; v_call: TRBV12-3/TRBV12-4; j_call: TRBJ1-2; cdr3_nt: TGTGCCAGCAGTGCCGCAGGGGGAGGTGGCTACACCTTC; cdr3_aa: CASSAAGGGGYTF